Below, 8 T cell receptor beta chains from the same sample are listed, as sequenced in a study of human T cells and chemical hapten exposure. As for time point: patch test 3, about 24 weeks after DPC sensitization. The treatment denotes: therapeutic diphenylcyclopropenone sensitization with weekly scalp DPC. TCRdb reprocessed the RACE reads via MiXCR and lists one record per CDR3 protein. The sample carries about 190,000 distinct CDR3 sequences, about 25% recorded once. The specimen comprised whole blood, sampled in connection with sensitization to the hapten diphenylcyclopropenone (DPC). These receptors all come from a woman aged 40 to 50 with alopecia areata. Some clones in this sample may be carry-over from other donors' samples.

The chain has TRBV11-3 and TRBJ2-2; D is unclear. V was pared by 0 bases and J by 9 bases, with 8 bases between. The CDR3 runs to 13 residues. Looked up from germline, CDR1 is SGHNT and CDR2 is YENEEA. CDR3 sequence reads: CASSLDSSRELFF. CDR3 sequence (DNA): TGTGCCAGCAGCTTAGATTCAAGCAGGGAGCTGTTTTTT. The entire variable domain, with the rest obtained from reference TRBV11-3 and TRBJ2-2, is as follows: EAGVVQSPRYKIIEKKQPVAFWCNPISGHNTLYWYLQNLGQGPELLIRYENEEAVDDSQLPKDRFSAERLKGVDSTLKIQPAELGDSAVYLCASSLDSSRELFFGEGSRLTVL.

V usage is TRBV6-5 and J usage is TRBJ2-3, with D possibly matching TRBD1 (5 bases). The CDR3 is 14 amino acids. Trimming stripped 6 bases from V and 2 bases from J, with 12 bases between. Germline V gene lookup returns CDR1 MNHEY and CDR2 SVGAGI. CDR3 in amino acids: CASSLQANTDTQYF. The CDR3 DNA sequence: TGTGCCAGCAGCTTACAGGCGAACACAGATACGCAGTATTTT.

This clonotype was counted between two and nine times. The chain links TRBV29-1 to TRBJ2-1; unclear D gene. The CDR3 has 12 residues. Germline V CDR1 and CDR2: SQVTM, ANQGSEA. The V and J ends lost 8 bases and 7 bases respectively, with 15 bases between them. The CDR3 nucleotides read TGCAGCATGCCGAGCCGAGAGAATGAGCAGTTCTTC. It specifies CSMPSRENEQFF.

This clonotype was recorded a few times. The chain combines TRBV7-8 with TRBJ1-2, with a tentative D call TRBD1 (6 bases). The V and J ends lost 1 base and 7 bases respectively, with 19 bases between them. The CDR3 length is 16 residues. The germline V gene has CDR1 SGHVS and CDR2 FQNEAQ. This CDR3 is CASSLVGGHTRVGYTF. CDR3 nucleotide sequence: TGTGCCAGCAGCTTAGTTGGGGGCCACACTCGTGTTGGCTACACCTTC.

This clonotype has only a few counts. The chain links TRBV6-6 to TRBJ1-2; D perhaps matches TRBD1 (5 bases). Germline V gene data show CDR1 as MNHNY and CDR2 as SVGAGI (reference sequence). Trimming removed 1 base from V and 2 bases from J, with 17 bases in between. The CDR3 covers 17 residues. CDR3 protein: CASSYWAGPSRNYGYTF. DNA for the CDR3: TGTGCCAGCAGTTACTGGGCAGGGCCCAGCCGCAACTATGGCTACACCTTC.

The chain carries TRBV6-2 or TRBV6-3 and TRBJ2-1; D may match TRBD1 or TRBD2 (6 bases each). Germline CDR1 is MNHEY and CDR2 is SVGEGT. V shed 1 base and J shed 8 bases, with 21 bases lying between them. This CDR3 spans 17 amino acids. Written as DNA, the CDR3 is TGTGCCAGCAGTTACTGGAGGGGGGCCGAAGGGACCCATGAGCAGTTCTTC. As protein: CASSYWRGAEGTHEQFF.

This chain uses TRBV6-6 with TRBJ1-1; the D gene is possibly TRBD1 (5 bases). The CDR3 runs 14 residues. Trimming took off 0 bases at V and 5 bases at J, with 10 bases between the two ends. The germline V gene has CDR1 MNHNY and CDR2 SVGAGI (reference sequence). CDR3 DNA sequence: TGTGCCAGCAGTTACTCTGGGGCGCTGACTGAAGCTTTCTTT. Encoded protein: CASSYSGALTEAFF.

V gene TRBV10-3 combines with J gene TRBJ1-6; the D gene is possibly TRBD1 (5 bases). The CDR3 covers 13 residues. The V gene lost 6 bases and the J gene lost 9 bases, with 12 bases spanning the gap. CDR1 and CDR2 from the germline V gene are ENHRY and SYGVKD. CDR3 sequence (DNA): TGTGCCATCAGAGAACAGGTTCCTTCACCCCTCCACTTT. Its protein is CAIREQVPSPLHF.